This TCR beta chain was identified in a study of blood T cell repertoires in COVID-19. On the study more broadly: The samples span acute and convalescent COVID-19 from the United States, Italy and Spain.

Germline assignment: CDR1 MNHEY and CDR2 SMNVEV (reference sequence). Trimming removed 6 bases at V and 3 bases at J, with 23 bases between. This CDR3 is 18 amino acids long. Using immunoSEQ multiplex PCR, the repertoire was profiled, and TCRdb retains in-frame clones only, with some absent. The data contain about 410,000 clones, 70% to 90% of them singletons. Patients in Seattle were enrolled during active infection, then followed longitudinally. The chain combines TRBV27 with TRBJ1-4; TRBD1 is a possible D gene (6 bases). Material for sequencing was peripheral blood. This clonotype was obtained from a woman aged 40 to 49 with COVID-19, enrolled during active disease. CDR3 nucleotide sequence: TGTGCCAGCAGCCTTACGGGGACACAGATGGCAGCTAATGAAAAACTGTTTTTT. This translates into CASSLTGTQMAANEKLFF.